This TCR beta chain appears in the sequencing data of a study of control samples from healthy donors and cancer patients. The method was immunoSEQ multiplex PCR; TCRdb's version includes in-frame clones alone and lacks a portion of them. The repertoire holds around 76,000 clones, with about 93% as singletons. CDR1 and CDR2 (germline): MNHEY, SVGAGI. The CDR3 has 16 residues. V gave up 0 bases and J gave up 11 bases, with 17 bases separating them. The V call is TRBV6-5, the J call TRBJ1-6, with no clear D. Material: blood. This clonotype was sampled from a woman aged 40-49 years in good health. The CDR3 reads CASSYSTKPPTTPLHF. In DNA form, the CDR3 reads TGTGCCAGCAGTTACTCTACTAAACCCCCAACGACACCCCTCCACTTT.